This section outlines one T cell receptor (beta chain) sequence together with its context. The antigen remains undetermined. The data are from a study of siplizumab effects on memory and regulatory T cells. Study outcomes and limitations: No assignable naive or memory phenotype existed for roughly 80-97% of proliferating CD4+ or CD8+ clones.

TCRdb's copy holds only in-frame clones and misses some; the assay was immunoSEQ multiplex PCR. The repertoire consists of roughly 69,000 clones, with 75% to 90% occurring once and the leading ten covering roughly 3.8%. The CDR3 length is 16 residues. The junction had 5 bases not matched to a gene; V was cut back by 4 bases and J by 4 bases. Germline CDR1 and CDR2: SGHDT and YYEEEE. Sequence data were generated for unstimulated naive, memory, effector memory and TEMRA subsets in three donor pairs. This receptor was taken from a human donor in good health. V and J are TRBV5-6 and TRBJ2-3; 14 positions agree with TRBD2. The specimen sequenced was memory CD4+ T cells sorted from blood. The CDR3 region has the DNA TGTGCCAGCAGCCTCCGGACTAGCGGGAGGTCAGATACGCAGTATTTT. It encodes CASSLRTSGRSDTQYF. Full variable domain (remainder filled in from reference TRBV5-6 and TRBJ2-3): DAGVTQSPTHLIKTRGQQVTLRCSPKSGHDTVSWYQQALGQGPQFIFQYYEEEERQRGNFPDRFSGHQFPNYSSELNVNALLLGDSALYLCASSLRTSGRSDTQYFGPGTRLTVL.